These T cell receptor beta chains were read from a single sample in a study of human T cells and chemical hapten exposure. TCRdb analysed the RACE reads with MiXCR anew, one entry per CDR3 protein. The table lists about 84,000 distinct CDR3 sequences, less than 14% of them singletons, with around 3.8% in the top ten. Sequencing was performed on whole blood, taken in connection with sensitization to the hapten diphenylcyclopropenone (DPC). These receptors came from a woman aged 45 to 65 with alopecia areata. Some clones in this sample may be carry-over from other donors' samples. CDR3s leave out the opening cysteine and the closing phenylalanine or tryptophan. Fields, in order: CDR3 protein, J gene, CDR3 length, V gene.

SAWGREGGTDTQY | TRBJ2-3 | 13 | TRBV20-1
ASSPGAEKYNEQF | TRBJ2-1 | 13 | TRBV18
ASSVDSLSSYNEQF | TRBJ2-1 | 14 | TRBV11-2
ASSPDRSATNTDTQY | TRBJ2-3 | 15 | TRBV12-3/TRBV12-4
ASSLTYEQY | TRBJ2-7 | 9 | TRBV11-2
ATSRDNTGRETQY | TRBJ2-5 | 13 | TRBV15
AISASIKETQY | TRBJ2-5 | 11 | TRBV10-3
ASSDFGQGFDGYT | TRBJ1-2 | 13 | TRBV2
SASSSGETQY | TRBJ2-5 | 10 | TRBV20-1
ASSLRQGARNEQF | TRBJ2-1 | 13 | TRBV7-6
ASSSRTSALSYNEQF | TRBJ2-1 | 15 | TRBV11-1
ASSSERARGYT | TRBJ1-2 | 11 | TRBV6-5
ASSVVHHNEQF | TRBJ2-1 | 11 | TRBV9
ASSLGDYEQY | TRBJ2-7 | 10 | TRBV7-6
AGKAGNQPQH | TRBJ1-5 | 10 | TRBV28
AWSWGGQNHEQY | TRBJ2-7 | 12 | TRBV30
SVSTSGSYNEQF | TRBJ2-1 | 12 | TRBV29-1
ASSYSPRVSYEQY | TRBJ2-7 | 13 | TRBV6-5
ASSLVPGAGNEQF | TRBJ2-1 | 13 | TRBV7-2
ASSLASTGGTGELF | TRBJ2-2 | 14 | TRBV7-2
ASTPGTGIGNQPQH | TRBJ1-5 | 14 | TRBV7-8
SAIKGGSNQPQH | TRBJ1-5 | 12 | TRBV20-1
ASSLGRFATNEKLF | TRBJ1-4 | 14 | TRBV19
SAGKSWSGLAGGGEQF | TRBJ2-1 | 16 | TRBV20-1
SARPLAGNFYNEQF | TRBJ2-1 | 14 | TRBV20-1
ASSVAGVGSPLH | TRBJ1-6 | 12 | TRBV11-2
SVGDRGYNEQF | TRBJ2-1 | 11 | TRBV29-1
ASSWAGGTGELF | TRBJ2-2 | 12 | TRBV12-3/TRBV12-4
ASSLGLAGVETQY | TRBJ2-5 | 13 | TRBV7-9
ASSEDWGNQPQH | TRBJ1-5 | 12 | TRBV6-1
ASSPVRQTISYGYT | TRBJ1-2 | 14 | TRBV5-6
SAPHLTSGTYEQY | TRBJ2-7 | 13 | TRBV20-1
ASSLVSDQPQH | TRBJ1-5 | 11 | TRBV5-1
ASASPGGERQPQH | TRBJ1-5 | 13 | TRBV2
ASSPGTSGSSTDTQY | TRBJ2-3 | 15 | TRBV4-2
SVERQAEGTEAF | TRBJ1-1 | 12 | TRBV29-1
ASSVLAGGPAHEQY | TRBJ2-7 | 14 | TRBV9
SARDTGTSSYEQY | TRBJ2-7 | 13 | TRBV20-1
ASSVGDPDQETQY | TRBJ2-5 | 13 | TRBV9
ASSIYQDTQY | TRBJ2-3 | 10 | TRBV7-2
SASETGVHWGAF | TRBJ1-1 | 12 | TRBV20-1
ASSRYMNTEAF | TRBJ1-1 | 11 | TRBV19
ASSQDLGPGNTIY | TRBJ1-3 | 13 | TRBV4-1
ASSPVADTQY | TRBJ2-3 | 10 | TRBV5-1